This TCR beta chain is drawn from a study of control samples from healthy donors and cancer patients. The J segment lost 2 bases and the V segment lost 4 bases, leaving 23 bases of the junction unmatched. The CDR3 has 22 residues. CDR1 and CDR2 (germline): SGHRS, YFSETQ. Some clones are missing from TCRdb's copy, which holds only in-frame ones; the method was immunoSEQ multiplex PCR. The sample gives tens of thousands of clones, roughly 80% of which show up once; around a tenth is in the top ten. The sequencing input was blood. The receptor was derived from a man between 70 and 80 years old in good health. The chain is built from TRBV5-1 and TRBJ2-2; 10 nucleotides line up with TRBD1. CDR3 in amino acids: CASSPRGTGTGAAKLNTGELFF. CDR3 nucleotides: TGCGCCAGCAGCCCGCGGGGGACCGGGACAGGGGCCGCCAAACTAAACACCGGGGAGCTGTTTTTT.